This T cell receptor (beta chain) originates from a study of beta chain features in type 1 diabetes. Points from the study as a whole: Cells carrying high TCR expression could end up over-represented when cDNA is sequenced. VDJ junctions from patients with type 1 diabetes contained fewer insertions and more deletions.

Only one heparinised blood draw was taken per donor, and its volume averaged approximately 0.11 L. Sort purity for all populations was recorded as exceeding 98%. Of note for this clone: Its specificity is not known.

The CDR3 extends over 20 amino acids. V shed 2 bases, J shed 0 bases, and the junction held 9 bases outside the gene matches. CDR1 is MDHEN, CDR2 SYDVKM, per germline. Expressed TCRB transcripts were sequenced because the entire RNA isolate underwent reverse transcription. Profiling relied on immunoSEQ multiplex PCR, and the TCRdb table lists in-frame clones only, not all of them. The sample includes some 180,000 clones, about 12% of them seen just once. The rearrangement uses TRBV28 and TRBJ2-6; 11 bases agree with TRBD1. This sequence originates from a woman between 18 and 29 years old in good health. Sequencing input: central memory CD4+ T cells from blood. Here the CDR3 reads CASSLIGGGQGGSGANVLTF. The CDR3, as DNA: TGTGCCAGCAGTTTAATAGGAGGGGGACAGGGGGGCTCTGGGGCCAACGTCCTGACTTTC.